Sequencing of this T cell receptor beta chain was carried out in a study of CD8+ T cells in alopecia areata. Study outcomes and limitations: Lesional scalp displayed greater clonality than normal scalp, most notably in alopecia totalis/universalis. Scalp samples also contribute reads from the resident alphabeta T cells found in normal skin.

Germline values: CDR1 SGHDT, CDR2 YYEEEE. This CDR3 region has 15 residues. V lost 3 bases, J lost 1 base, and 13 bases lay in between. Points on this clone: Antigen unknown.

In each case, RNA was isolated and then reverse transcribed into cDNA as the sequencing template. Only in-frame clones appear in the TCRdb table, and some are missing; sequencing was by immunoSEQ multiplex PCR. The sample carries 100,000 to 130,000 clones, around 55% recorded once. The chain is built from TRBV5-6 and TRBJ1-1; D gene unclear. Sequences were obtained from CD8+ T cells sorted from blood. The sequence came from a human donor in good health. CDR3 coding DNA: TGTGCCAGCAGCTGGACTATGGACGGGAACACTGAAGCTTTCTTT. This sequence encodes CASSWTMDGNTEAFF.